The T cell receptor beta chain under discussion was sequenced for a study of blood T cell repertoires in COVID-19. Profiled with immunoSEQ multiplex PCR; TCRdb holds only in-frame clones, not every one. The sample has approximately 290,000 clones, more than 85% seen once. Germline CDR1 reads SGHVS; CDR2 reads FQNEAQ. The V gene lost 5 bases and the J gene lost 1 base, with 15 bases spanning the gap. The CDR3 is 16 residues long. This sequence joins TRBV7-8 and TRBJ2-4; D might be TRBD1 (6 bases). The specimen was peripheral blood. This clonotype was obtained from a young man with acute or convalescent COVID-19. The CDR3 reads CASSPYRVSAKNIQYF. The CDR3, as DNA: TGTGCCAGCAGCCCTTACAGGGTATCGGCCAAAAACATTCAGTACTTC. Combining the CDR3 with reference TRBV7-8 and TRBJ2-4 gives the whole variable domain GAGVSQSPRYKVAKRGQDVALRCDPISGHVSLFWYQQALGQGPEFLTYFQNEAQLDKSGLPSDRFFAERPEGSVSTLKIQRTQQEDSAVYLCASSPYRVSAKNIQYFGAGTRLSVL.